This T cell receptor beta chain was recorded in a study of cytomegalovirus exposure and HLA in healthy donors. Study-level points and caveats: Presence/absence analysis assumed near-uniform sequencing depth across donors.

Note on this clone: The antigen is undetermined.

The CDR3 length is 12 residues. Trimming removed 8 bases at V and 0 bases at J, with 9 bases between. Looked up from germline, CDR1 is SGHRS and CDR2 is YFSETQ. Both 60 Vbeta primers and 13 Jbeta primers went into the PCR. Data came from immunoSEQ multiplex PCR; TCRdb stores just in-frame clones and leaves some out. The table lists tens of thousands of clones, with approximately 3.8% in the top ten. Sequencing was carried out using PBMCs. J is TRBJ2-7 and V is TRBV5-1; D is unclear. The source of this sequence is a female donor in good health and CMV-seropositive. As DNA, the CDR3 is TGCGCCAGAACAACAGACTCCTACGAGCAGTACTTC. It codes for CARTTDSYEQYF.